Listed below are T cell receptor beta chains from one sample, sequenced in a study of vaccination effects on CD4 cells after COVID-19. Profiled with immunoSEQ multiplex PCR; TCRdb holds only in-frame clones, not every one. Seen here are some 29,000 clones, around 74% observed once, and the top ten hold roughly 17%. No antigen has been identified for these receptors. This sample comprised CD4+ T cells from PBMCs cultured with HCoV-OC43 spike peptides, obtained after COVID-19 vaccination. These receptors originate from a human donor who received a COVID-19 vaccine. The CDR3 runs from the conserved cysteine through the conserved F or W. A D gene is named only where the DNA matches it firmly. Expanded clones get a size class; other rows say once, few or many, or leave the size out.

>TRBJ2-1|-|TRBV13|-
TGTGCCAGCAGCTTAGAGGGGAGGTCCTACAATGAGCAGTTCTTC
CASSLEGRSYNEQFF
>TRBJ2-7|-|TRBV5-1|-
TGCGCCAGCAGCTCTTGGGAGGCTTCCTACGAGCAGTACTTC
CASSSWEASYEQYF
>TRBJ2-7|TRBD1|TRBV6-5|-
TGTGCCAGCAGTTACTGGGGGACAGGGACTACCGAGCAGTACTTC
CASSYWGTGTTEQYF
>TRBJ1-2|TRBD1|TRBV5-4|few
TGTGCCAGCAGCTTCGGACAGGTCTATGGCTACACCTTC
CASSFGQVYGYTF
>TRBJ1-1|-|TRBV7-9|-
TGTGCCAGCAGCTTACTGGGGACAATGAACACTGAAGCTTTCTTT
CASSLLGTMNTEAFF
>TRBJ1-2|-|TRBV7-2|-
TGTGCCAGCAGCTCCAGCAGGGGCAGGGACTATGGCTACACCTTC
CASSSSRGRDYGYTF
>TRBJ2-2|TRBD2|TRBV11-2|-
TGTGCCAGCAGCGGGGCTAGCGGAAATAAGAACACCGGGGAGCTGTTTTTT
CASSGASGNKNTGELFF
>TRBJ2-7|TRBD2|TRBV6-4|-
TGTGCCAGCAGTGCGGGCCCCCTAGCGGGAGGGTCCTACGAGCAGTACTTC
CASSAGPLAGGSYEQYF
>TRBJ1-1|-|TRBV24-1|few
TGTGCCACCAGTGATTCGGACAGAGAAGCTTTCTTT
CATSDSDREAFF
>TRBJ2-7|-|TRBV7-9|-
TGTGCCAGCAGCCCCCCGGGGGCCGGTGAGCAGTACTTC
CASSPPGAGEQYF
>TRBJ1-2|-|TRBV18|-
TGTGCCAGCTCACCACCGTCTCAGGTCTATGGCTACACCTTC
CASSPPSQVYGYTF
>TRBJ1-2|-|TRBV12-3/TRBV12-4|-
TGTGCCAGCAGTTGGCGCAGGGGAAACGGCTACACCTTC
CASSWRRGNGYTF
>TRBJ2-7|TRBD2|TRBV27|-
TGTGCCAGCAGTTTATCGTTTAGCGGGGAAACCTACGAGCAGTACTTC
CASSLSFSGETYEQYF
>TRBJ2-3|-|TRBV18|-
TGTGCCAGCTCCCATACGTATATTGTAGGCACAGATACGCAGTATTTT
CASSHTYIVGTDTQYF
>TRBJ2-5|-|TRBV14|-
TGTGCCAGCAGCCAAGATCGGTTGGGGACTTACCAAGAGACCCAGTACTTC
CASSQDRLGTYQETQYF
>TRBJ1-3|-|TRBV2|few
TGTGCCAGCAGTGAAGCGCTTCCGCTGAGCTCTGGAAACACCATATATTTT
CASSEALPLSSGNTIYF
>TRBJ1-3|TRBD1|TRBV7-9|-
TGTGCCAGCAGTCATACCCGGGACAGGGCTCCAGAAGGAGGAAACACCATATATTTT
CASSHTRDRAPEGGNTIYF
>TRBJ2-7|TRBD1|TRBV3-1/TRBV3-2|-
TGTGCCAGCAGCCAACAGGGGGCGTCATACGAGCAGTACTTC
CASSQQGASYEQYF
>TRBJ2-5|-|TRBV3-1/TRBV3-2|-
TGTGCCAGCAGCCAAGTAGATGAGACCCAGTACTTC
CASSQVDETQYF
>TRBJ1-2|TRBD1|TRBV4-1|-
TGCGCCAGCAGCCAGGAAGGACAGGGTTCCCATGGCTACACCTTC
CASSQEGQGSHGYTF
>TRBJ2-3|-|TRBV7-8|-
TGTGCCAGCAGCTTACTCTCGGGGGCCCTCACAGATACGCAGTATTTT
CASSLLSGALTDTQYF
>TRBJ2-7|-|TRBV18|-
TGTGCCAGCTCACCACTTATCCCGAGTAGCTCCTACGAGCAGTACTTC
CASSPLIPSSSYEQYF
>TRBJ2-1|-|TRBV18|once
TGTGCCAGCTTACGACCACACGGGACAATTTACAATGAGCAGTTCTTC
CASLRPHGTIYNEQFF
>TRBJ1-2|TRBD1|TRBV7-9|-
TGTGCCAGCAGCCCCCCACGGACAGGGCCGAGTGGCTACACCTTC
CASSPPRTGPSGYTF
>TRBJ1-6|-|TRBV3-1/TRBV3-2|-
TGTGCCAGCAGCCAACCCGGTGGATCACCCCTCCACTTT
CASSQPGGSPLHF
>TRBJ2-7|TRBD1|TRBV6-5|-
TGTGCCAGCAGCCGGACAGGGAGGGAGCAGTACTTC
CASSRTGREQYF
>TRBJ1-6|-|TRBV6-5|-
TGTGCCAGCAGTTACTCGACAGTTTATAATTCACCCCTCCACTTT
CASSYSTVYNSPLHF
>TRBJ2-7|TRBD1|TRBV5-5|-
TGTGCCAGCAGCAGCACGGGACAGGGATACTACGAGCAGTACTTC
CASSSTGQGYYEQYF
>TRBJ2-3|TRBD1|TRBV5-1|-
TGCGCCAGCAGCTTGGACACCGGGACAGGGGCTTCAGATACGCAGTATTTT
CASSLDTGTGASDTQYF
>TRBJ2-7|TRBD1|TRBV3-1/TRBV3-2|medium-sized
TGTGCCAGCAGCCTAGAGCAGGGGGCGCGAGGGCAGTACTTC
CASSLEQGARGQYF
>TRBJ2-1|TRBD2|TRBV7-9|-
TGTGCCAGCAGCTTATTTGGACTAGCGGTCGGTTATGAGCAGTTCTTC
CASSLFGLAVGYEQFF
>TRBJ1-3|-|TRBV5-6|-
TGTGCCAGCAGCTTCTGGAACTCTGGAAACACCATATATTTT
CASSFWNSGNTIYF
>TRBJ2-1|-|TRBV12-5|-
TGTGCTAGTGGTTTGGGGCGACAGCGTAAGGCTGAGCAGTTCTTC
CASGLGRQRKAEQFF
>TRBJ2-5|TRBD1|TRBV11-2|once
TGTGCCAGCTCCCATAACTCAGGGGGCCAAGAGACCCAGTACTTC
CASSHNSGGQETQYF
>TRBJ2-7|TRBD1|TRBV28|-
TGTGCCAGCACCATCGATACAGGGGGCTACGAGCAGTACTTC
CASTIDTGGYEQYF
>TRBJ2-3|TRBD2|TRBV18|-
TGTGCCAGTTCCTCCGGGACTACAACAGATACGCAGTATTTT
CASSSGTTTDTQYF
>TRBJ2-6|-|TRBV5-5|-
TGTGCCAGCAGCTTAACGGGAGACCTACTCTCTGGGGCCAACGTCCTGACTTTC
CASSLTGDLLSGANVLTF
>TRBJ2-3|TRBD1|TRBV29-1|-
TGCAGCGTTGGGACAGGGGCGATAGATACGCAGTATTTT
CSVGTGAIDTQYF
>TRBJ2-3|TRBD2|TRBV19|few
TGTGCCAGTAGTCAATCCGGACTAGCGGGGGGGCCGGGTACGCAGTATTTT
CASSQSGLAGGPGTQYF
>TRBJ2-5|-|TRBV28|-
TGTGCCAGCACCGCATCGGAGACCCAGTACTTC
CASTASETQYF
>TRBJ2-5|-|TRBV5-1|few
TGCGCCAGCAGTACCTCGGCAGGCGTAGAGACCCAGTACTTC
CASSTSAGVETQYF
>TRBJ2-2|TRBD2|TRBV3-1/TRBV3-2|few
TGTGCCAGCAGCCAGAGACTAGCAGGGACCGGGGAGCTGTTTTTT
CASSQRLAGTGELFF
>TRBJ2-7|-|TRBV27|-
TGTGCCAGCAGTTTGAGTCTCTCGACAGGCAAAGCGGGGCAGTACTTC
CASSLSLSTGKAGQYF
>TRBJ1-2|-|TRBV19|once
TGTGCCAGTAGTATGGTCGGAGGGAGTAACTATGGCTACACCTTC
CASSMVGGSNYGYTF
>TRBJ1-1|TRBD1|TRBV7-9|once
TGTGCCAGCAGCCGGACAGGGTTTGAAGCTTTCTTT
CASSRTGFEAFF